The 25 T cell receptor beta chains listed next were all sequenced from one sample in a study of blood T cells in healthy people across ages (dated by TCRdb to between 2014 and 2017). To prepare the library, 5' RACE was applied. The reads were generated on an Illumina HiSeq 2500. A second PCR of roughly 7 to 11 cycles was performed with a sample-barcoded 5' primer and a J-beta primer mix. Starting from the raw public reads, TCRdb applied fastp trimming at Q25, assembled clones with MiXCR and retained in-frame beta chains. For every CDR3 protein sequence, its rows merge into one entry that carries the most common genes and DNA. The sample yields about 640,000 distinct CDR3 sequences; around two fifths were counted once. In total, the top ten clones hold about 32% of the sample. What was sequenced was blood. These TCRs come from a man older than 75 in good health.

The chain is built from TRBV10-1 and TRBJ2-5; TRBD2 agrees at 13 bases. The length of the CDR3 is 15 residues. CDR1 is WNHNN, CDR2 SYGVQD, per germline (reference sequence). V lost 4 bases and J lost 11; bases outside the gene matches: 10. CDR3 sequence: CASSGPGLAGNEQYF. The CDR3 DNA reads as TGCGCCAGCAGTGGACCGGGACTAGCGGGGAATGAGCAGTACTTC.

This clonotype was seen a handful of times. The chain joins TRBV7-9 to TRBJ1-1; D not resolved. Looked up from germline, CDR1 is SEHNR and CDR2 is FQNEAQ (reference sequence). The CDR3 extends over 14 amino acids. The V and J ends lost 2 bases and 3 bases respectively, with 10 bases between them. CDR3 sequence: CASSLFGEDTEAFF. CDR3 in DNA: TGTGCCAGCAGCTTATTTGGGGAGGACACTGAAGCTTTCTTT.

In DNA, the CDR3 is TGTGCCAGCAGTTACTCGCCCCTTATTGGGGGAATCACTGAAGCTTTCTTT. This encodes CASSYSPLIGGITEAFF. The chain employs TRBV6-2 or TRBV6-3 and TRBJ1-1, with D perhaps TRBD1 (5 bases). The germline V gene has CDR1 MNHEY and CDR2 SVGEGT. The CDR3 has 17 residues. V was clipped by 0 bases and J by 4 bases, with 18 bases between them.

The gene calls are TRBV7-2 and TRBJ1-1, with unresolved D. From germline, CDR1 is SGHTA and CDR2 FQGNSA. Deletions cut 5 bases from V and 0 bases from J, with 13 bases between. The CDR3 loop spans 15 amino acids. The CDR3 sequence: CASSPPTSVNTEAFF. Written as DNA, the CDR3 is TGTGCCAGCAGCCCGCCGACAAGTGTGAACACTGAAGCTTTCTTT.

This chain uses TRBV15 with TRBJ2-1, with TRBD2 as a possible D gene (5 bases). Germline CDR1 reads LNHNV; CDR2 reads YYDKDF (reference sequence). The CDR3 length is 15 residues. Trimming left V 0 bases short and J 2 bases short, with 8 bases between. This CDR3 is CATSRDRGTYNEQFF. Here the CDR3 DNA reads TGTGCCACCAGCAGAGATCGGGGAACCTACAATGAGCAGTTCTTC.

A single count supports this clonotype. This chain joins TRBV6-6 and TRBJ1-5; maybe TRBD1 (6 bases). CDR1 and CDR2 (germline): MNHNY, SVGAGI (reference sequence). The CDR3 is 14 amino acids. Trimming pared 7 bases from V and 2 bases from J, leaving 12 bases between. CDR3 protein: CASTQGGGNQPQHF. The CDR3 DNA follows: TGTGCCAGCACCCAAGGGGGGGGCAATCAGCCCCAGCATTTT.

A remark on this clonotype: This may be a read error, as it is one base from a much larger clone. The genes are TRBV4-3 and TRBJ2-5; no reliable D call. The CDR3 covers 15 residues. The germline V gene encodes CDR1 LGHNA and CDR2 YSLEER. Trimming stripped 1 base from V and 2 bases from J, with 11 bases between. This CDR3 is CASSQGNSMQETQYF. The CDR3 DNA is TGCGCCAGCAGCCAAGGGAACAGTATGCAAGAGACCCAGTACTTC.

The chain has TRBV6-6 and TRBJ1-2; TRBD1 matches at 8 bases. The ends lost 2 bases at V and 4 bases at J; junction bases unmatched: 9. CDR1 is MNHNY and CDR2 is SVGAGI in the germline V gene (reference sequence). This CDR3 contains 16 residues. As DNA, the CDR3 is TGTGCCAGCAGTTACCGAGTCGACAGGGGCCTCTATGGCTACACCTTC. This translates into CASSYRVDRGLYGYTF.

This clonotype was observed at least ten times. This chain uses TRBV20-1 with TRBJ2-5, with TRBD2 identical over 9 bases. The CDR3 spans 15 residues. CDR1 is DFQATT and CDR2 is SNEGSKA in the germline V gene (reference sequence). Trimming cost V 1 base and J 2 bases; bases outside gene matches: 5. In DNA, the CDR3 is TGCAGTGCTAGAGCCGCGGGGGGGGATCAAGAGACCCAGTACTTC. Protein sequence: CSARAAGGDQETQYF.

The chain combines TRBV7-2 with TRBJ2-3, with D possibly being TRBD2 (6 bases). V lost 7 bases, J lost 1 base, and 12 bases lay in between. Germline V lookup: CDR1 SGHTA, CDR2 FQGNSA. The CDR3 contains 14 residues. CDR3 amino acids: CASIAGLRTDTQYF. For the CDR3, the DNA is TGTGCCAGCATTGCGGGACTCCGCACAGATACGCAGTATTTT.

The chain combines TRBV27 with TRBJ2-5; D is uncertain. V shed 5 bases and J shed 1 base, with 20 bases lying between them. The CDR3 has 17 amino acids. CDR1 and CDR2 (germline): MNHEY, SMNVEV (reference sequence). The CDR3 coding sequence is TGTGCCAGCAGTCCCACCCCCGAGATAATATTCCAAGAGACCCAGTACTTC. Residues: CASSPTPEIIFQETQYF.

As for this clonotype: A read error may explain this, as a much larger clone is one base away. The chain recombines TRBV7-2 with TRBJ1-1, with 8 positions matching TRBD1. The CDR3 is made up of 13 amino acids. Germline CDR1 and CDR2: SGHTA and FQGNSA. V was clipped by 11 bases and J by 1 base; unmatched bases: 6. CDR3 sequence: CAYAGQGNTEAFF. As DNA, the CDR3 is TGTGCCTACGCCGGACAGGGGAACACTGAAGCTTTCTTT.

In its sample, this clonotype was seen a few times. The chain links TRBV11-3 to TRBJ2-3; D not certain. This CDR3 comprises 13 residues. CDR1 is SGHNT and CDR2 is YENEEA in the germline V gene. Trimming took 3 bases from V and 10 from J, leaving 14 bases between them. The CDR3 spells CASSFGANNAQYF. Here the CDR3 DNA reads TGTGCCAGCAGCTTCGGAGCAAACAATGCGCAGTATTTT.

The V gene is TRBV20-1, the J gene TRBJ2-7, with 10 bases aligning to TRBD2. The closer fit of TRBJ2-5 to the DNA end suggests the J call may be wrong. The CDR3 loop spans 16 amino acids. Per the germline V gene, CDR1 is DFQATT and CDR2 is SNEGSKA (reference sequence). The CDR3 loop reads CSARVTAGGLGETQYF. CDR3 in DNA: TGCAGTGCTAGAGTTACAGCGGGGGGGCTGGGAGAGACCCAGTACTTC.

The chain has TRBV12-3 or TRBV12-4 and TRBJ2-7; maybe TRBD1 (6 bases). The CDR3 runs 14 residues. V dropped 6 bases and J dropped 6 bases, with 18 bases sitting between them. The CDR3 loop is CASSFRQEQSEQYF. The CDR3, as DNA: TGTGCCAGCAGCTTTCGACAGGAGCAATCCGAGCAGTACTTC.

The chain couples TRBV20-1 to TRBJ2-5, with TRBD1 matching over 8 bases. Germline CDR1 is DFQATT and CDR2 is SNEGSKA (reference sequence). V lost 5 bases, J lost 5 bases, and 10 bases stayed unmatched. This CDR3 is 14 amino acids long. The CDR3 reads CSASDRDRMETQYF. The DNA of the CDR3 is TGCAGTGCTTCGGATAGGGACAGGATGGAGACCCAGTACTTC.

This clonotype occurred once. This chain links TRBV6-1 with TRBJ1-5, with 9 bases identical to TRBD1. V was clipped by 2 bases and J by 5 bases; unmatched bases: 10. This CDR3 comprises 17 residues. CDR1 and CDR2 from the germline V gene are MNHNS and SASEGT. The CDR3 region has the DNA TGTGCCAGCAGTGAATTCAGTCGGACAGGGGTTTATCAGCCCCAGCATTTT. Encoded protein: CASSEFSRTGVYQPQHF.

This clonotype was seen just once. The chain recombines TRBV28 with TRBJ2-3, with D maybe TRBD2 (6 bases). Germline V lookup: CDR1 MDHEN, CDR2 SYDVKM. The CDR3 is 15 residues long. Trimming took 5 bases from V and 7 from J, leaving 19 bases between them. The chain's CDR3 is CASSPPTSKVYTQYF. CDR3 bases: TGTGCCAGCAGTCCCCCGACTAGTAAAGTTTATACGCAGTATTTT.

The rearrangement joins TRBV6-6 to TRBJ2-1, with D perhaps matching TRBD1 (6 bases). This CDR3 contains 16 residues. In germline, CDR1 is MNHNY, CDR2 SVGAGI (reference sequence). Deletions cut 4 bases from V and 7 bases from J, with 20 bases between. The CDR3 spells CASSSPGQGRFNEQFF. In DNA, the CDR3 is TGTGCCAGCAGTTCGCCGGGACAAGGAAGGTTTAATGAGCAGTTCTTC.

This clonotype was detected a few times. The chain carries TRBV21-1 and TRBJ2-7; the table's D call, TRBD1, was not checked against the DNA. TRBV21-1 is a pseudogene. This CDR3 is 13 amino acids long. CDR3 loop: CASSSMTGFEQYF. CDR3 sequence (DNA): TGTGCCAGCAGCTCCATGACAGGGTTCGAGCAGTACTTC.

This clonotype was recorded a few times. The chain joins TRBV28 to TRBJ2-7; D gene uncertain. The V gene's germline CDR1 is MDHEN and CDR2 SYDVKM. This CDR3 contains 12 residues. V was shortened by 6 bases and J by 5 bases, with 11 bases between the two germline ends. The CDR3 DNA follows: TGTGCCAGCAGCTATCAGACTGACGAGCAGTACTTC. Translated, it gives CASSYQTDEQYF.

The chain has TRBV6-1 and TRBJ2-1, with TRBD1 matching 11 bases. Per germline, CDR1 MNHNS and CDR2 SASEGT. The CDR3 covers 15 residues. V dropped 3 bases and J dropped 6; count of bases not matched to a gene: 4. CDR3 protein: CASSEAGQGVNEQFF. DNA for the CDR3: TGTGCCAGCAGTGAGGCGGGACAGGGGGTCAATGAGCAGTTCTTC.

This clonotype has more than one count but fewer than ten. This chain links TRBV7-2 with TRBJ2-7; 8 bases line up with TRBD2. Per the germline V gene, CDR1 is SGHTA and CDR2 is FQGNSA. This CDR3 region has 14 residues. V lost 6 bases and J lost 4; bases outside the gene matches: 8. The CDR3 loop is CASSPGGVVYEQYF. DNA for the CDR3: TGTGCCAGCAGTCCCGGGGGGGTAGTATACGAGCAGTACTTC.

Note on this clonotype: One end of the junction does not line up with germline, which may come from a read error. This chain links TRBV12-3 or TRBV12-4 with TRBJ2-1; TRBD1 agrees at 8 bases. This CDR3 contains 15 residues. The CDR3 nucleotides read TGTGCCTGCAGTTTATTCCAGGGGGCGGCTGGGGAGCAGTTCTTC. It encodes CACSLFQGAAGEQFF.

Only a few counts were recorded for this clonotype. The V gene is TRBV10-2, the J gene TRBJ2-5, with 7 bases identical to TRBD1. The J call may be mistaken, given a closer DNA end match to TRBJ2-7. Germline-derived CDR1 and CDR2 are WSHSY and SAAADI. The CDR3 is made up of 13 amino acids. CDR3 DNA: TGCGCCAGCAGTGAGGGGACAGCCTACGAGCAGTACTTC. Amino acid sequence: CASSEGTAYEQYF.